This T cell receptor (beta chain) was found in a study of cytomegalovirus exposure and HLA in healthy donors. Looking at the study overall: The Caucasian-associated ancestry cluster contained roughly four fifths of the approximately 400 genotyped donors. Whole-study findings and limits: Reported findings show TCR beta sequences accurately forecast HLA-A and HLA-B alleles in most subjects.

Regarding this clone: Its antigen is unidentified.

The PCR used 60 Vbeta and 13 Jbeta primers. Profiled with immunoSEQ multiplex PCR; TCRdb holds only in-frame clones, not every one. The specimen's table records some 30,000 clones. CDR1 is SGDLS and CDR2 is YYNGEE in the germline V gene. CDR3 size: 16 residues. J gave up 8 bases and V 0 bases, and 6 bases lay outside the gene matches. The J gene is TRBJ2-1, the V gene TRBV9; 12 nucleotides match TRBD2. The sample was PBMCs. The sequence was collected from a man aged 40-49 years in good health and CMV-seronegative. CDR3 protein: CASSVGRTSGNDEQFF. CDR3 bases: TGTGCCAGCAGCGTAGGCCGGACTAGCGGGAACGATGAGCAGTTCTTC.